This TCR beta chain was identified in a study of cytomegalovirus exposure and HLA in healthy donors. Details on this clone: Its antigen is still unknown.

Germline-derived CDR1 and CDR2 are SEHNR and FQNEAQ (reference sequence). CDR3 size: 15 residues. J lost 7 bases, V lost 4 bases, and 7 bases had no gene match. The donors were part of the validation cohort of roughly 110 subjects. That cohort was separate from the first cohort, which comprised 500 to 700 subjects. Sequencing used immunoSEQ multiplex PCR; TCRdb keeps in-frame clones, though not all of them. The sample includes more than 300,000 clones, approximately 90% of them seen just once. Study-level results: The CMV antigen specificity of a few CMV-associated chains was confirmed through in vitro analysis. Subsequent analysis showed first-cohort TCR clusters tending to co-occur in 120 validation repertoires. The study designated around 150 TCR beta chains cytomegalovirus-associated.

The V gene is TRBV7-9, the J gene TRBJ2-1, with 10 positions matching TRBD2. The sample was PBMCs. The clonotype comes from a woman aged 18-29 years in good health and CMV-seronegative. The CDR3 coding sequence is TGTGCCAGCAGCTCCCAGGGACTAGCGAGAAATGAGCAGTTCTTC. It encodes CASSSQGLARNEQFF. The entire variable domain, with the rest obtained from reference TRBV7-9 and TRBJ2-1, is as follows: DTGVSQNPRHKITKRGQNVTFRCDPISEHNRLYWYRQTLGQGPEFLTYFQNEAQLEKSRLLSDRFSAERPKGSFSTLEIQRTEQGDSAMYLCASSSQGLARNEQFFGPGTRLTVL.